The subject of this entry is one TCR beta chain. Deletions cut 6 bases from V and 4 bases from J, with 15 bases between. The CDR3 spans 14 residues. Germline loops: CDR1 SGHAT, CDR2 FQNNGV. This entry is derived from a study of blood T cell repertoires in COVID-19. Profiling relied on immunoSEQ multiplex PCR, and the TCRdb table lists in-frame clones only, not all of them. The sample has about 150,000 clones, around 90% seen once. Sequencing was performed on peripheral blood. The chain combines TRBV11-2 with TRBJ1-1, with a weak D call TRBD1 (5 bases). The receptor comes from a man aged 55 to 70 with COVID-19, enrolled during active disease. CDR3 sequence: CASSPGWESTEAFF. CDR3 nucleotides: TGTGCCAGCAGTCCAGGGTGGGAATCCACTGAAGCTTTCTTT.